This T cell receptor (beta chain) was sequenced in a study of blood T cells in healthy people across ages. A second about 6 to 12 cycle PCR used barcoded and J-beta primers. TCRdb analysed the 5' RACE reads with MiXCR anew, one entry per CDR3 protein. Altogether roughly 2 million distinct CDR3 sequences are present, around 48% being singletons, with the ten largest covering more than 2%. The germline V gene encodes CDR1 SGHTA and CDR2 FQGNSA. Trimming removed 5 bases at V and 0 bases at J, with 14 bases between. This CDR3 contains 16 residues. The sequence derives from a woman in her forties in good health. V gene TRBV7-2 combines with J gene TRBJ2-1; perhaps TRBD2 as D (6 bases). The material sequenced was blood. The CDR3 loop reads CASSPRGAYSYNEQFF. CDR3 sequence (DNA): TGTGCCAGCAGCCCCCGCGGGGCGTACTCCTACAATGAGCAGTTCTTC.